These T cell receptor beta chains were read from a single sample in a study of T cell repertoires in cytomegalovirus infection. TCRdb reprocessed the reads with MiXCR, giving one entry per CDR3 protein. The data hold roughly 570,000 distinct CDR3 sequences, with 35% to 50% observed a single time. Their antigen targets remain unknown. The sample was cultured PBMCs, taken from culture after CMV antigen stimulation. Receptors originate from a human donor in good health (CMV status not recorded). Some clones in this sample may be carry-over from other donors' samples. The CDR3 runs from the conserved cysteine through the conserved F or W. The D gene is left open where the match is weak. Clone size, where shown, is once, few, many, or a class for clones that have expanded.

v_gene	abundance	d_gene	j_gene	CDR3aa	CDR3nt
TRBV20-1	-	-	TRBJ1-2	CSASGTPERGYTF	TGCAGTGCTAGTGGGACTCCGGAGCGTGGCTACACCTTC
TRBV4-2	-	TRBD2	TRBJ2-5	CASSQVVGLDETQYF	TGTGCCAGCAGCCAAGTCGTGGGACTAGATGAGACCCAGTACTTC
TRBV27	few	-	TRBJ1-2	CASSFPGFDGYTF	TGTGCCAGCAGTTTCCCGGGATTCGATGGCTACACCTTC
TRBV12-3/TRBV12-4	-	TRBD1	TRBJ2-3	CASSPIQTGGTDTQYF	TGTGCCAGCAGCCCCATTCAGACAGGGGGCACAGATACGCAGTATTTT
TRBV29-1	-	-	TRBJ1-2	CSVDPDTPPGYTF	TGCAGCGTTGACCCGGACACACCTCCAGGCTACACCTTC
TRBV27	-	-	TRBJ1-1	CASSGLITREAFF	TGTGCCAGCAGTGGTTTGATAACCCGAGAGGCTTTCTTT
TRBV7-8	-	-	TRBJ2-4	CASSLGRGLNIQYF	TGTGCCAGCAGCTTAGGTCGGGGGTTAAACATTCAGTACTTC
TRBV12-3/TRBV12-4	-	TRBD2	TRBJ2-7	CASTPEAGVEQYF	TGTGCCAGCACCCCCGAAGCGGGAGTCGAGCAGTACTTC
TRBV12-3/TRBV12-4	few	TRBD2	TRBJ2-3	CASTPTSGGRTDTQYF	TGTGCCAGCACCCCTACTAGCGGGGGCCGCACAGATACGCAGTATTTT
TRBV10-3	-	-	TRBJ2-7	CAIKSQDGYEQYF	TGTGCCATCAAGAGTCAGGACGGATACGAGCAGTACTTC
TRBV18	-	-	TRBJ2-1	CASSPNRQYNEQFF	TGTGCCAGCTCACCCAACCGACAGTACAATGAGCAGTTCTTC
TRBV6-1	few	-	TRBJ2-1	CASSELYGGEQFF	TGTGCCAGCAGTGAATTATATGGGGGTGAGCAGTTCTTC
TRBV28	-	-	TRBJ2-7	CASSFITYEQYF	TGTGCCAGCAGTTTCATAACCTACGAGCAGTACTTC
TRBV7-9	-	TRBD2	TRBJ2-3	CASSRKSGRSTDTQYF	TGTGCCAGCAGCCGAAAAAGCGGGAGGAGTACAGATACGCAGTATTTT
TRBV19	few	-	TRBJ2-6	CASSPLGEVPRGANVLTF	TGTGCCAGTAGCCCTCTGGGGGAAGTCCCAAGGGGGGCCAACGTCCTGACTTTC
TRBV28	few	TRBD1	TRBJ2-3	CASSFRTGAGDTQYF	TGTGCCAGCAGTTTCCGGACAGGGGCGGGTGATACGCAGTATTTT
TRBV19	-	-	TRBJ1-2	CASSIYGSTNYGYTF	TGTGCCAGTAGTATATATGGGAGTACTAACTATGGCTACACCTTC
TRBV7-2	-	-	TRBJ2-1	CASSLAAEQFF	TGTGCCAGCAGCTTAGCGGCTGAGCAGTTCTTC
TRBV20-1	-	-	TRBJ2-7	CSARDKSRGDYEQYF	TGCAGTGCTAGAGATAAAAGCAGGGGCGACTACGAGCAGTACTTC
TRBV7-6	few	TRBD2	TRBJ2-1	CASSLEGGGFGGEQFF	TGTGCCAGCAGCTTAGAAGGCGGGGGGTTTGGGGGTGAGCAGTTCTTC
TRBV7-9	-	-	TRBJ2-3	CASSLGVSRGTDTQYF	TGTGCCAGCAGCTTAGGAGTTAGTAGGGGGACAGATACGCAGTATTTT
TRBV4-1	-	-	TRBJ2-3	CASSQDRGFGTDTQYF	TGCGCCAGCAGCCAAGATAGGGGGTTCGGGACAGATACGCAGTATTTT